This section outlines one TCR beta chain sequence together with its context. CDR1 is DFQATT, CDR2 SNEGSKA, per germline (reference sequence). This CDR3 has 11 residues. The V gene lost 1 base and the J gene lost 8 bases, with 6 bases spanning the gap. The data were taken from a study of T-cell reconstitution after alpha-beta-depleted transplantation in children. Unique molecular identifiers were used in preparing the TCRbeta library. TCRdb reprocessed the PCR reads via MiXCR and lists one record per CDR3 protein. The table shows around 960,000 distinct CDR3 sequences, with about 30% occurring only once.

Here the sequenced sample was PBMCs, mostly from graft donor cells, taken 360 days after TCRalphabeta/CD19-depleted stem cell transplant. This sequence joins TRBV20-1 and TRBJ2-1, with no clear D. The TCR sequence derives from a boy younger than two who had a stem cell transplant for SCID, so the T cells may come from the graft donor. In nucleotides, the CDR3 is TGCAGTGCTAGAGCCCCCTATGAGCAGTTCTTC. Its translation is CSARAPYEQFF.